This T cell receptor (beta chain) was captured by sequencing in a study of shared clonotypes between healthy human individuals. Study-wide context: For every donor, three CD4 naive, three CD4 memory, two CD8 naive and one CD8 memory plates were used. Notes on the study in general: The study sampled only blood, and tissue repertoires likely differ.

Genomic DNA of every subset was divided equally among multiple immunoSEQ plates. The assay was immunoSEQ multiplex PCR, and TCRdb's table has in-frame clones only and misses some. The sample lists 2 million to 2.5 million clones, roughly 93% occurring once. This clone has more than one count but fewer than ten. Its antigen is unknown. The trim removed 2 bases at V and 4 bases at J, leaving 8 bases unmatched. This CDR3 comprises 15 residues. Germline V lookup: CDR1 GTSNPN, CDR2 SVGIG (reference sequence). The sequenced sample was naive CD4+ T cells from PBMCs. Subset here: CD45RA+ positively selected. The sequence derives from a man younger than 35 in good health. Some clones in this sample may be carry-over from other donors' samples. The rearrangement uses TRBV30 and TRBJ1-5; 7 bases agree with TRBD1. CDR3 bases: TGTGCCTGGAGTCCTACAGGGGTGGGAAATCAGCCCCAGCATTTT. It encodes CAWSPTGVGNQPQHF.